This T cell receptor (beta chain) was identified in a study of cytotoxic CD8 clonotypes in ibrutinib-treated CLL. The CDR3 spans 16 residues. Germline assignment: CDR1 MNHEY and CDR2 SMNVEV (reference sequence). Trimming took off 5 bases at V and 8 bases at J, with 19 bases between the two ends. Sequencing used immunoSEQ multiplex PCR; TCRdb keeps in-frame clones, though not all of them. The table has some 130,000 clones, less than 90% seen once. The source is a human donor with chronic lymphocytic leukemia. Material: PBMCs, obtained after 24 months of ibrutinib treatment. The V call is TRBV27, the J call TRBJ1-6; possible D gene TRBD1, 5 bases. CDR3 region: CASSPHPGRVDSPLHF. For the CDR3, the DNA is TGTGCCAGCAGTCCACATCCGGGCAGGGTTGATTCACCCCTCCACTTT.